Detailed here is one TCR beta chain. This specimen belongs to a study of blood T cell repertoires in COVID-19. Trimming took 11 bases from V and 3 from J; bases not matched to a gene: 12. Germline loops: CDR1 SEHNR, CDR2 FQNEAQ (reference sequence). This CDR3 has 14 amino acids. Assay used: immunoSEQ multiplex PCR; TCRdb lists only in-frame clones, some missing. The repertoire consists of about 65,000 clones, with 90% occurring once and the leading ten covering roughly 1.3%. This TCR was sampled from a man aged 55 to 70 with acute or convalescent COVID-19. The chain uses TRBV7-9 and TRBJ1-1; TRBD1 agrees at 7 bases. The sample was peripheral blood. CDR3 coding DNA: TGTGCCCTTCGCAGAGGGGGCCATGACACTGAAGCTTTCTTT. This translates into CALRRGGHDTEAFF. Drawing the rest from reference TRBV7-9 and TRBJ1-1, the complete variable domain is DTGVSQNPRHKITKRGQNVTFRCDPISEHNRLYWYRQTLGQGPEFLTYFQNEAQLEKSRLLSDRFSAERPKGSFSTLEIQRTEQGDSAMYLCALRRGGHDTEAFFGQGTRLTVV.